Below, 27 T cell receptor beta chains from the same sample are listed, as sequenced in a study of Graves' ophthalmopathy and Graves' hyperthyroidism (dated by TCRdb to the late 2010s). The data were produced on an Illumina HiSeq 2000. For repertoire sequencing, the TCR beta CDR3 regions were amplified from RNA transcripts. The first round was an RT-PCR using HTBI primers with the Qiagen OneStep RT-PCR kit, and this first round was followed by a second-round multiplex PCR, then size selection and purification. TCRdb reanalyzed the raw reads on its own, using fastp at Q25 for trimming and MiXCR for clone calling, and kept in-frame beta chains. Rows with a matching CDR3 protein are joined into one entry that keeps the most common DNA and genes. The sample data list around 1,200,000 distinct CDR3 sequences, and 35% to 45% of these were observed just once. The top ten hold over 8.5% of the sample. The source material was peripheral blood or thyroid tissue (not recorded which). These TCRs come from an adult man with Graves' hyperthyroidism.

CDR3: CASSPGFVGTEAFF. DNA of the CDR3: TGTGCCAGCAGCCCAGGGTTTGTGGGCACTGAAGCTTTCTTT. The genes are TRBV11-2 and TRBJ1-1, with a possible D match to TRBD1 (5 bases). Trimming pared 5 bases from V and 4 bases from J, leaving 14 bases between. CDR1 SGHAT and CDR2 FQNNGV come from the germline V gene. This CDR3 spans 14 amino acids.

The V call is TRBV2, the J call TRBJ1-4; TRBD1 matches at 7 bases. In germline, CDR1 is SNHLY, CDR2 FYNNEI. After removal of 5 bases from V and 8 bases from J, the junction contained 5 bases not matched to a gene. The CDR3 spans 13 residues. DNA of the CDR3: TGTGCCAGCAGTAATAGGGACAGCGAAAAACTGTTTTTT. Protein product: CASSNRDSEKLFF.

This clonotype has more than one count but fewer than ten. V gene TRBV5-6 combines with J gene TRBJ1-2; a weak D match, TRBD1 (5 bases). V was cut by 4 bases and J by 3 bases, with 10 bases left in between. The CDR3 has 13 residues. Germline-derived CDR1 and CDR2 are SGHDT and YYEEEE. The CDR3: CASSATGDYGYTF. In nucleotides, the CDR3 is TGTGCCAGCAGCGCAACAGGAGACTATGGCTACACCTTC.

This clonotype was recorded many times. The gene calls are TRBV9 and TRBJ1-3; TRBD1 agrees at 7 bases. Germline-derived CDR1 and CDR2 are SGDLS and YYNGEE. The CDR3 totals 15 residues. V shed 0 bases and J 4 bases; nucleotides not matched to a gene: 4. As DNA, the CDR3 is TGTGCCAGCAGCGTAGGAGGGACAGAGGGAAACACCATATATTTT. This sequence encodes CASSVGGTEGNTIYF.

The chain is built from TRBV7-2 and TRBJ2-7; 8 bases match TRBD2. CDR3 length: 14 amino acids. CDR1 SGHTA and CDR2 FQGNSA come from the germline V gene. The V and J ends lost 7 bases and 2 bases, in that order; junction bases with no gene match: 7. Here the CDR3 reads CASKRPGLAYEQYF. The CDR3 DNA sequence: TGTGCCAGCAAGAGACCGGGACTAGCCTACGAGCAGTACTTC.

The chain couples TRBV5-5 to TRBJ1-5; 7 bases agree with TRBD1. V dropped 0 bases and J dropped 5; count of bases not matched to a gene: 8. CDR1 and CDR2 from the germline V gene are SGHKS and YYEKEE (reference sequence). There are 16 residues in the CDR3. The CDR3 DNA reads as TGTGCCAGCAGCTTGGGGGACAGACTTATCGATCAGCCCCAGCATTTT. Encoded protein: CASSLGDRLIDQPQHF. Full variable domain (missing parts from reference TRBV5-5 and TRBJ1-5): DAGVTQSPTHLIKTRGQQVTLRCSPISGHKSVSWYQQVLGQGPQFIFQYYEKEERGRGNFPDRFSARQFPNYSSELNVNALLLGDSALYLCASSLGDRLIDQPQHFGDGTRLSIL.

In its sample, this clonotype was seen many times. V is TRBV7-9 and J is TRBJ1-6, with 8 nucleotides matching TRBD1. CDR1 and CDR2 from the germline V gene are SEHNR and FQNEAQ (reference sequence). The J segment lost 9 bases and the V segment lost 5 bases, leaving 6 bases of the junction unmatched. The CDR3 runs 14 residues. CDR3 sequence: CASSQTGDPSPLHF. In DNA, the CDR3 is TGTGCCAGCAGCCAGACAGGGGATCCTTCACCCCTCCACTTT.

This clonotype occurred a few times. The V gene is TRBV5-1, the J gene TRBJ2-7; perhaps D is TRBD1 or TRBD2 (5 bases each). CDR1 and CDR2 from the germline V gene are SGHRS and YFSETQ. This CDR3 spans 15 amino acids. The V end lost 1 base, the J end lost 2 bases, and 13 bases lay between the germline ends. This CDR3 reads CASSLWAGTPYEQYF. CDR3 bases: TGCGCCAGCAGCTTGTGGGCAGGGACCCCCTACGAGCAGTACTTC.

This clonotype was counted at least ten times. V usage is TRBV14 and J usage is TRBJ2-7; D not certain. This CDR3 has 14 residues. Trimming shortened V by 1 base and J by 0 bases, and 7 bases separated the two germline ends. From germline, CDR1 is SGHDN and CDR2 FVKESK. Here the CDR3 reads CASSQVVPSYEQYF. CDR3 DNA sequence: TGTGCCAGCAGCCAAGTGGTACCCTCCTACGAGCAGTACTTC.

The chain couples TRBV5-6 to TRBJ2-7, with D uncertain. Trimming removed 0 bases at V and 6 bases at J, with 10 bases between. Per germline, CDR1 SGHDT and CDR2 YYEEEE. The CDR3 covers 13 residues. The DNA for the CDR3 is TGTGCCAGCAGCTTGGCCTCTCCAGCCGAGCAGTACTTC. This gives the protein CASSLASPAEQYF.

The sample holds many counts of this clonotype. This chain joins TRBV2 and TRBJ2-7; 7 nucleotides line up with TRBD1. V was clipped by 4 bases and J by 3 bases; unmatched bases: 3. This CDR3 comprises 13 residues. CDR1 and CDR2 from the germline V gene are SNHLY and FYNNEI. The DNA of the CDR3 is TGTGCCAGCAGTGCTTCAGGGGGCTACGAGCAGTACTTC. Translation: CASSASGGYEQYF.

Points on this clonotype: Mismatch with germline at one junction end may stem from a read error. The chain is built from TRBV10-3 and TRBJ2-7; TRBD1 aligns across 9 bases. Germline assignment: CDR1 ENHRY and CDR2 SYGVKD. CDR3 size: 14 residues. Here the CDR3 DNA reads TGTGCCAGCAGGGGACAGGGCAGTACCTACGATCAGTACTTC. It is translated as CASRGQGSTYDQYF.

The table lists this clonotype with many counts. The chain employs TRBV10-3 and TRBJ2-6; the D gene could be TRBD1 or TRBD2 (5 bases each). The CDR3 has 15 amino acids. CDR1 is ENHRY and CDR2 is SYGVKD in the germline V gene. The V end was cut by 9 bases, the J end by 3 bases, with 15 bases between. CDR3 sequence reads: CAMNGAGDGANVLTF. DNA for the CDR3: TGTGCCATGAACGGGGCCGGGGATGGGGCCAACGTCCTGACTTTC.

This rearrangement joins TRBV24-1 to TRBJ2-1, with D possibly TRBD1 on 5 matching bases. CDR1 KGHDR and CDR2 SFDVKD come from the germline V gene. V was shortened by 3 bases and J by 5 bases, with 10 bases between the two germline ends. There are 14 residues in the CDR3. CDR3 sequence: CATSDHKGHNEQFF. In DNA, the CDR3 is TGTGCCACCAGTGATCATAAGGGGCACAATGAGCAGTTCTTC.

For the CDR3, the DNA is TGTGCCAGCAGGGGGACTAACGGACGCTCCTACGAGCAGTACTTC. It translates to CASRGTNGRSYEQYF. The V and J genes are TRBV10-3 and TRBJ2-7; D assignment may be TRBD1 or TRBD2 (7 bases each). With 10 bases removed from V and 0 bases from J, the gap between germline ends came to 19 bases. Germline V gene lookup returns CDR1 ENHRY and CDR2 SYGVKD. The CDR3 has 15 amino acids.

This clonotype was counted once. Given a much more abundant clone one base away, this may be a read error. V is TRBV7-6 and J is TRBJ2-2, with D perhaps TRBD2 (5 bases). CDR1 is SGHVS, CDR2 FNYEAQ, per germline. The CDR3 is 16 amino acids. V gave up 2 bases and J gave up 5 bases, with 15 bases separating them. CDR3 bases: TGTGCCAGCAGCTTACGTCAGGAGGCGTGGACCGGGGAGCTGTTTTTT. Amino acids: CASSLRQEAWTGELFF.

This clonotype was seen a handful of times. A junction end diverges from the germline sequence, so it may reflect a read error. Here the CDR3 reads CAVRGSLREAFF. The CDR3, as DNA: TGTGCCGTCAGGGGAAGTCTTCGTGAAGCTTTCTTT. The chain employs TRBV10-3 and TRBJ1-1, with a tentative D call TRBD1 (6 bases). Germline V CDR1 and CDR2: ENHRY, SYGVKD. The CDR3 is 12 residues long.

This clonotype was recorded at least ten times. The V and J genes are TRBV20-1 and TRBJ1-2, with D hard to call. Trimming stripped 1 base from V and 4 bases from J, with 10 bases between. This CDR3 comprises 13 residues. From germline, CDR1 is DFQATT and CDR2 SNEGSKA (reference sequence). The CDR3, as DNA: TGCAGTGCTAGAGTCGACCGCCGCTATGGCTACACCTTC. This sequence encodes CSARVDRRYGYTF.

This clonotype has just a few counts. The rearrangement uses TRBV12-3 or TRBV12-4 and TRBJ1-1; D gene uncertain. This CDR3 region has 15 residues. V lost 4 bases and J 0 bases, leaving 12 bases between the germline ends. The CDR3 loop is CASSYSPRLNTEAFF. CDR3 bases: TGTGCCAGCAGTTACTCGCCCAGACTGAACACTGAAGCTTTCTTT.

The chain recombines TRBV29-1 with TRBJ2-7; 10 nucleotides align to TRBD1. The CDR3 runs 14 residues. Germline V gives CDR1 SQVTM, CDR2 ANQGSEA. V trimming: 4 bases; J trimming: 4 bases; junction bases outside the gene matches: 7. The CDR3 DNA is TGCAGCGTTGGTCGACAGGGGGCTTGGTACGAGCAGTACTTC. This sequence encodes CSVGRQGAWYEQYF.

This clonotype was counted at least ten times. The chain uses TRBV19 and TRBJ1-2; D remains ambiguous. CDR3 length: 13 amino acids. The germline gives CDR1 LNHDA, CDR2 SQIVND (reference sequence). With 4 bases removed from V and 2 bases from J, the gap between germline ends came to 8 bases. DNA of the CDR3: TGTGCCAGTAGTAACCAAAACAACTATGGCTACACCTTC. This sequence encodes CASSNQNNYGYTF.

This clonotype was counted a few times. The gene calls are TRBV2 and TRBJ1-2, with D possibly matching TRBD1 (5 bases). The CDR3 runs to 15 residues. V was shortened by 8 bases and J by 4 bases, with 20 bases between the two germline ends. The V gene's germline CDR1 is SNHLY and CDR2 FYNNEI. CDR3 region: CASRDGPGGSYGYTF. CDR3 DNA sequence: TGTGCCAGCCGGGACGGGCCTGGTGGAAGCTATGGCTACACCTTC.

This chain joins TRBV5-1 and TRBJ1-5, with D perhaps TRBD1 (6 bases). This CDR3 comprises 14 residues. Germline V gives CDR1 SGHRS, CDR2 YFSETQ. The V gene lost 2 bases and the J gene lost 6 bases, with 12 bases spanning the gap. This chain's CDR3 is CASSFGGHGQPQHF. The DNA of the CDR3 is TGCGCCAGCAGCTTCGGGGGGCACGGTCAGCCCCAGCATTTT.

The chain has TRBV4-1 and TRBJ2-2, with D maybe TRBD2 (5 bases). V lost 0 bases, J lost 8 bases, and 13 bases lay in between. Per the germline V gene, CDR1 is MGHRA and CDR2 is YSYEKL. The CDR3 extends over 15 amino acids. Written as DNA, the CDR3 is TGCGCCAGCAGCCAAGAGGGAGCACCCCGGGGGGAGCTGTTTTTT. As protein: CASSQEGAPRGELFF.

This chain links TRBV14 with TRBJ1-1; TRBD1 agrees at 7 bases. Losses at the gene ends were 0 bases for V and 3 bases for J; bases not matched to a gene: 19. This CDR3 region has 20 residues. In germline, CDR1 is SGHDN, CDR2 FVKESK. CDR3 bases: TGTGCCAGCAGCCAAGACGTAGGTCTTCGGGACAGTTATTTTGACACTGAAGCTTTCTTT. Translation: CASSQDVGLRDSYFDTEAFF.

This clonotype was recorded a few times. The rearrangement uses TRBV6-2 or TRBV6-3 and TRBJ1-6; D call uncertain. This CDR3 region has 14 residues. The germline V gene encodes CDR1 MNHEY and CDR2 SVGEGT. V shed 4 bases and J shed 14 bases, with 18 bases lying between them. CDR3 DNA sequence: TGTGCCAGCAGTTGGGCTAAGGGAACATCGGCCCTCCACTTT. Translation: CASSWAKGTSALHF.

This clonotype occurred a few times. Here the CDR3 DNA reads TGTGCCAGTAGGGCCGGGTGGTCAGCGAGCTCAGAAAAACTGTTTTTT. Protein product: CASRAGWSASSEKLFF. The chain uses TRBV19 and TRBJ1-4, with unresolved D. Germline V CDR1 and CDR2: LNHDA, SQIVND (reference sequence). Trimming stripped 6 bases from V and 8 bases from J, with 22 bases between. The CDR3 is 16 amino acids. Full variable domain (rest looked up from reference TRBV19 and TRBJ1-4): DGGITQSPKYLFRKEGQNVTLSCEQNLNHDAMYWYRQDPGQGLRLIYYSQIVNDFQKGDIAEGYSVSREKKESFPLTVTSAQKNPTAFYLCASRAGWSASSEKLFFGSGTQLSVL.